A single T cell receptor beta chain is shown here with its context. Its specificity is unknown. V gave up 0 bases and J gave up 1 base, with 13 bases separating them. This CDR3 spans 16 amino acids. CDR1 is MNHNS and CDR2 is SASEGT in the germline V gene. This sample is drawn from a study of T cell repertoires in cytomegalovirus infection. Study in general: Recently identified HLA-C-restricted CMV epitopes were used, and well-studied HLA-B-restricted CMV epitopes were used as well. Both a matching HLA type and CMV infection were indicated by public TCR beta signatures. The study, taken as a whole, reports: Identification of carriers of CMV plus the relevant HLA was performed using cumulative public TCR beta family frequency. Dominating the ex vivo response were TCR beta clonotypes that were CMV-specific and HLA-C-restricted.

TCRdb reprocessed the reads with MiXCR, giving one entry per CDR3 protein. The top ten hold approximately 49% of the sample, which has approximately 81,000 distinct CDR3 sequences, 24% seen once. The source of this sequence is a human donor in good health (CMV status not recorded). Some clones in this sample may be carry-over from other donors' samples. The rearrangement uses TRBV6-1 and TRBJ2-7; a possible D gene is TRBD1 (6 bases). The specimen comprised CD8+ T cells from cultured PBMCs, sampled from culture after CMV antigen stimulation. CDR3 nucleotides: TGTGCCAGCAGTGAAGCGCCGGCAGGGGATTCCTACGAGCAGTACTTC. Protein: CASSEAPAGDSYEQYF.